These 16 T cell receptor beta chains came from one sample sequenced in a study of cytomegalovirus exposure and HLA in healthy donors. Both 60 Vbeta primers and 13 Jbeta primers went into the PCR. Profiled with immunoSEQ multiplex PCR; TCRdb holds only in-frame clones, not every one. The sample records 40,000 or so clones, around 69% being singletons. The source material was PBMCs. The receptors stem from a woman aged 25 to 39 in good health and CMV-seronegative.

J is TRBJ1-1 and V is TRBV18; no clear D. V lost 3 bases and J 2 bases, leaving 7 bases between the germline ends. The CDR3 spans 13 residues. CDR1 and CDR2 from the germline V gene are KGHSH and LQKENI. CDR3: CASSPLANTEAFF. CDR3 DNA: TGTGCCAGCTCACCCTTAGCAAACACTGAAGCTTTCTTT. Looking up the rest from reference TRBV18 and TRBJ1-1 gives the full variable domain: NAGVMQNPRHLVRRRGQEARLRCSPMKGHSHVYWYRQLPEEGLKFMVYLQKENIIDESGMPKERFSAEFPKEGPSILRIQQVVRGDSAAYFCASSPLANTEAFFGQGTRLTVV.

The chain combines TRBV7-2 with TRBJ2-3; 10 bases fit TRBD2. CDR1 SGHTA and CDR2 FQGNSA come from the germline V gene. This CDR3 comprises 18 residues. V was clipped by 0 bases and J by 6 bases; unmatched bases: 12. This chain's CDR3 is CASSLAIPSGGARDTQYF. Written as DNA, the CDR3 is TGTGCCAGCAGCTTAGCAATCCCAAGCGGGGGGGCGAGGGATACGCAGTATTTT. Full variable domain (outside the CDR3, taken from reference TRBV7-2 and TRBJ2-3): GAGVSQSPSNKVTEKGKDVELRCDPISGHTALYWYRQSLGQGLEFLIYFQGNSAPDKSGLPSDRFSAERTGGSVSTLTIQRTQQEDSAVYLCASSLAIPSGGARDTQYFGPGTRLTVL.

The chain uses TRBV6-5 and TRBJ1-1, with TRBD1 matching 7 bases. The CDR3 runs 15 residues. V was pared by 6 bases and J by 1 base, with 8 bases of the junction left unmatched. Looked up from germline, CDR1 is MNHEY and CDR2 is SVGAGI. This CDR3 reads CASRRTGLENTEAFF. The CDR3 bases are TGTGCCAGCAGACGGACAGGCCTCGAGAACACTGAAGCTTTCTTT.

The chain links TRBV6-5 to TRBJ1-3; D unresolved. The CDR3 spans 15 residues. Germline CDR1 reads MNHEY; CDR2 reads SVGAGI. The V end was cut by 6 bases, the J end by 0 bases, with 12 bases between. The CDR3 region is CASRGSRYSGNTIYF. The DNA of the CDR3 is TGTGCCAGCAGGGGGAGCAGGTACTCTGGAAACACCATATATTTT.

The rearrangement joins TRBV4-2 to TRBJ2-7, with TRBD1 as a possible D gene (6 bases). This CDR3 region has 12 residues. V was pared by 4 bases and J by 6 bases, with 10 bases between. Germline V gene data show CDR1 as LGHNA and CDR2 as YNFKEQ. The DNA of the CDR3 is TGTGCCAGCAGCCCGACAGGCGGCGAGCAGTACTTC. It specifies CASSPTGGEQYF.

The gene calls are TRBV7-2 and TRBJ1-6; D is ambiguous. The germline V and J ends were trimmed by 1 base and 0 bases, with 4 bases remaining between them. The CDR3 is made up of 15 amino acids. Germline V gene lookup returns CDR1 SGHTA and CDR2 FQGNSA. In DNA form, the CDR3 reads TGTGCCAGCAGCTTAGACGGCTCCTATAATTCACCCCTCCACTTT. It specifies CASSLDGSYNSPLHF.

The chain has TRBV29-1 and TRBJ1-2, with 9 bases fitting TRBD1. The V and J ends lost 7 bases and 0 bases, in that order; junction bases with no gene match: 15. Germline values: CDR1 SQVTM, CDR2 ANQGSEA. This CDR3 has 17 amino acids. The CDR3 nucleotides are TGCAGCGCCGCCGGGTGGGGACAGGGAACCTCTAACTATGGCTACACCTTC. Protein sequence: CSAAGWGQGTSNYGYTF. Complete variable domain (other parts from reference TRBV29-1 and TRBJ1-2): SAVISQKPSRDICQRGTSLTIQCQVDSQVTMMFWYRQQPGQSLTLIATANQGSEATYESGFVIDKFPISRPNLTFSTLTVSNMSPEDSSIYLCSAAGWGQGTSNYGYTFGSGTRLTVV.

A few counts support this clone. The chain is built from TRBV19 and TRBJ2-7, with 12 nucleotides matching TRBD2. The CDR3 is made up of 14 amino acids. Germline CDR1 reads LNHDA; CDR2 reads SQIVND (reference sequence). The junction had 3 bases not matched to a gene; V was cut back by 6 bases and J by 3 bases. CDR3 coding DNA: TGTGCCAGTAGACCTAGCGGGAGGGTCTACGAGCAGTACTTC. Translated: CASRPSGRVYEQYF.

The count of this clone is one. V gene TRBV30 combines with J gene TRBJ2-1; 7 bases match TRBD2. The CDR3 length is 13 residues. Per the germline V gene, CDR1 is GTSNPN and CDR2 is SVGIG (reference sequence). V trimming: 2 bases; J trimming: 4 bases; junction bases outside the gene matches: 2. The CDR3 coding sequence is TGTGCCTGGAGTACAGCGGGGTACAATGAGCAGTTCTTC. Amino acids: CAWSTAGYNEQFF.

The genes are TRBV27 and TRBJ1-2, with 7 bases lining up with TRBD1. Germline V CDR1 and CDR2: MNHEY, SMNVEV (reference sequence). Losses at the gene ends were 5 bases for V and 5 bases for J; bases not matched to a gene: 5. This CDR3 spans 13 amino acids. The CDR3 DNA reads as TGTGCCAGCAGTATTCACAGGGGTTATGGCTACACCTTC. Translated: CASSIHRGYGYTF.

This sequence joins TRBV9 and TRBJ2-3; 7 nucleotides align to TRBD2. CDR1 is SGDLS and CDR2 is YYNGEE in the germline V gene. CDR3 length: 13 amino acids. V dropped 8 bases and J dropped 0; count of bases not matched to a gene: 3. The CDR3 sequence is CASSGGSTDTQYF. The CDR3 DNA reads TGTGCCAGTTCGGGGGGTAGCACAGATACGCAGTATTTT.

The chain is built from TRBV11-3 and TRBJ2-1; unclear D gene. Trimming removed 0 bases from V and 6 bases from J, with 6 bases in between. Germline assignment: CDR1 SGHNT and CDR2 YENEEA. The length of the CDR3 is 13 residues. In DNA form, the CDR3 reads TGTGCCAGCAGCTTAGACCGCGGCAATGAGCAGTTCTTC. Amino acid sequence: CASSLDRGNEQFF.

This chain links TRBV4-1 with TRBJ1-3; D is ambiguous. Germline V CDR1 and CDR2: MGHRA, YSYEKL. Trimming stripped 0 bases from V and 4 bases from J, with 25 bases between. The CDR3 length is 20 residues. The CDR3 loop reads CASSQDRGPDGDMWGNTIYF. The CDR3 DNA reads as TGCGCCAGCAGCCAAGATCGCGGGCCAGATGGGGATATGTGGGGAAACACCATATATTTT.

The J gene is TRBJ1-2, the V gene TRBV13; no reliable D call. The CDR3 loop spans 14 amino acids. V lost 5 bases and J lost 7, with 17 bases in between. Germline V gene data show CDR1 as PRHDT and CDR2 as FYEKMQ (reference sequence). CDR3 amino acids: CASSLRGVRFGYTF. CDR3 DNA sequence: TGTGCCAGCAGCCTACGCGGTGTTCGCTTTGGCTACACCTTC.

The chain joins TRBV21-1 to TRBJ2-3; TRBD2 is the table's D call and was not checked against the DNA. TRBV21-1 corresponds to a pseudogene. The CDR3 covers 20 residues. CDR3 protein: CASSKNCEGTSGNSLDTQYF. DNA for the CDR3: TGTGCCAGCAGCAAAAATTGTGAAGGGACTAGCGGGAATTCGTTGGATACGCAGTATTTT.

This chain connects TRBV5-1 to TRBJ1-4; the match to TRBD1 covers 7 bases. CDR3 length: 14 residues. Germline CDR1 is SGHRS and CDR2 is YFSETQ. Germline trimming cut 7 bases from V and 3 bases from J; bases unmatched to any gene: 6. The CDR3, as DNA: TGCGCCAGCGGAACAGGGGATTCTAATGAAAAACTGTTTTTT. Protein product: CASGTGDSNEKLFF.